The 29 T cell receptor beta chains below come from one sample, sequenced in a study of control samples from healthy donors and cancer patients. Only in-frame clones appear in the TCRdb table, and some are missing; sequencing was by immunoSEQ multiplex PCR. This repertoire shows roughly 81,000 clones, 84% found once; its top ten account for more than 9%. The sample consisted of PBMCs. Every receptor here comes from a man between 60 and 75 years old with head and neck cancer.

The CDR3 sequence is CAWSALQGYTEAFF. The CDR3 bases are TGTGCCTGGAGTGCTCTACAGGGGTACACTGAAGCTTTCTTT. The chain is built from TRBV30 and TRBJ1-1, with 7 bases lining up with TRBD1. The CDR3 is 14 amino acids. The V gene end was trimmed by 1 base and the J gene end by 3 bases; junction bases not matched to a gene: 5. Germline V CDR1 and CDR2: GTSNPN, SVGIG (reference sequence).

Comment on this clone: This same CDR3 is encoded by further DNA sequences in the sample. The chain uses TRBV5-1 and TRBJ1-1, with TRBD1 identical over 7 bases. Per the germline V gene, CDR1 is SGHRS and CDR2 is YFSETQ. CDR3 length: 13 amino acids. V gave up 1 base and J gave up 4 bases; unmatched junction bases: 1. The CDR3 sequence: CASSLQGGTEAFF. The CDR3 region has the DNA TGCGCCAGCAGCTTGCAGGGGGGCACTGAAGCTTTCTTT.

The V gene is TRBV27, the J gene TRBJ2-3, with TRBD2 identical over 11 bases. The length of the CDR3 is 15 residues. V lost 10 bases to trimming and J lost 3 bases; unmatched junction nucleotides: 9. CDR1 and CDR2 (germline): MNHEY, SMNVEV (reference sequence). The CDR3 nucleotides are TGTGCCATCCCACTAGCGGGAGTCCTGACAGATACGCAGTATTTT. It yields the protein CAIPLAGVLTDTQYF.

V gene TRBV7-9 combines with J gene TRBJ2-5; D not resolved. This CDR3 has 15 residues. The germline V gene encodes CDR1 SEHNR and CDR2 FQNEAQ (reference sequence). V was cut by 2 bases and J by 0 bases, with 10 bases left in between. CDR3 in amino acids: CASSLSTEYQETQYF. The CDR3 nucleotides are TGTGCCAGCAGCTTATCAACAGAGTACCAAGAGACCCAGTACTTC.

This chain links TRBV24-1 with TRBJ2-2; 12 bases are shared with TRBD2. The CDR3 sequence is 17 residues long. The J segment lost 5 bases and the V segment lost 3 bases, leaving 6 bases of the junction unmatched. The germline V gene encodes CDR1 KGHDR and CDR2 SFDVKD. The CDR3 loop reads CATSDPSGLAGTGELFF. The CDR3 nucleotides read TGTGCCACCAGTGATCCAAGTGGACTAGCGGGAACCGGGGAGCTGTTTTTT.

This chain links TRBV6-5 with TRBJ1-1; the match to TRBD1 covers 7 bases. In germline, CDR1 is MNHEY, CDR2 SVGAGI. Trimming took 6 bases from V and 6 from J; bases not matched to a gene: 13. The CDR3 loop spans 15 amino acids. CDR3 protein: CASSFQGGVGPEAFF. Written as DNA, the CDR3 is TGTGCCAGCAGCTTTCAGGGGGGAGTGGGGCCTGAAGCTTTCTTT.

This clone was found once. The rearrangement joins TRBV24-1 to TRBJ1-2, with 7 bases matching TRBD1. Unmatched junction bases numbered 4, after V lost 9 bases and J lost 1 base. Germline assignment: CDR1 KGHDR and CDR2 SFDVKD. CDR3 length: 13 amino acids. CDR3 loop: CATSTGVNYGYTF. CDR3 DNA sequence: TGTGCCACCTCAACAGGGGTTAACTATGGCTACACCTTC.

The sample holds one count of this clone. This chain uses TRBV29-1 with TRBJ1-5; no firm D call. CDR3 length: 15 amino acids. From germline, CDR1 is SQVTM and CDR2 ANQGSEA. The V and J ends lost 6 bases and 0 bases respectively, with 15 bases between them. The CDR3 DNA is TGCAGCGTCGTCGTGCAGGACCATAGCAATCAGCCCCAGCATTTT. This gives the protein CSVVVQDHSNQPQHF.

The chain links TRBV2 to TRBJ2-6, with TRBD1 identical over 8 bases. J gave up 0 bases and V 3 bases, and 7 bases lay outside the gene matches. Germline CDR1 SNHLY, CDR2 FYNNEI. This CDR3 comprises 18 residues. The CDR3 reads CASSDLTGARSGANVLTF. Here the CDR3 DNA reads TGTGCCAGCAGTGACCTGACAGGGGCCCGCTCTGGGGCCAACGTCCTGACTTTC.

The chain combines TRBV12-3 or TRBV12-4 with TRBJ1-4; perhaps TRBD1 as D (5 bases). The CDR3 has 12 amino acids. V was clipped by 3 bases and J by 13 bases, with 12 bases between them. The CDR3 DNA sequence: TGTGCCAGCAGTTTCCAGGGCCCTGGACTGTTTTTT. Protein product: CASSFQGPGLFF.

The gene calls are TRBV6-5 and TRBJ2-3; the match to TRBD1 covers 7 bases. The CDR3 totals 13 residues. V dropped 2 bases and J dropped 5; count of bases not matched to a gene: 1. Germline V gives CDR1 MNHEY, CDR2 SVGAGI. In DNA form, the CDR3 reads TGTGCCAGCAGTTACAGGGGGCAAGATACGCAGTATTTT. Translation: CASSYRGQDTQYF.

This chain links TRBV20-1 with TRBJ2-7; D is uncertain. The V gene's germline CDR1 is DFQATT and CDR2 SNEGSKA (reference sequence). The CDR3 sequence is 11 residues long. V was trimmed by 6 bases and J by 3 bases, leaving 9 bases between them. The CDR3 nucleotides are TGCAGTGCCACTCGAGTCTACGAGCAGTACTTC. This encodes CSATRVYEQYF.

The V gene is TRBV2, the J gene TRBJ1-4; D not resolved. Germline lookup yields CDR1 SNHLY and CDR2 FYNNEI. V lost 4 bases to trimming and J lost 0 bases, with 12 bases between them. CDR3 length: 16 residues. This CDR3 is CASSAPLTATNEKLFF. The CDR3 DNA sequence: TGTGCCAGCAGTGCTCCACTGACCGCAACTAATGAAAAACTGTTTTTT.

CDR3 sequence (DNA): TGTGCCAGCAGCTTAATCGGGACCGCTGACTATGGCTACACCTTC. Translating it yields CASSLIGTADYGYTF. The rearrangement uses TRBV11-2 and TRBJ1-2; TRBD1 might be the D (5 bases). Germline V lookup: CDR1 SGHAT, CDR2 FQNNGV. The CDR3 is 15 amino acids. The V end lost 2 bases, the J end lost 3 bases, and 13 bases lay between the germline ends.

This chain joins TRBV10-2 and TRBJ1-4; perhaps TRBD1 as D (5 bases). The germline V gene has CDR1 WSHSY and CDR2 SAAADI. The CDR3 is 13 residues long. V was clipped by 4 bases and J by 7 bases, with 10 bases between them. The CDR3 sequence is CASSAEGSEKLFF. DNA for the CDR3: TGCGCCAGCAGTGCGGAGGGGAGTGAAAAACTGTTTTTT.

This clone was detected a few times. The chain is built from TRBV5-5 and TRBJ1-1; possibly TRBD1 for D (5 bases). The CDR3 totals 13 residues. Looked up from germline, CDR1 is SGHKS and CDR2 is YYEKEE (reference sequence). Trimming pared 6 bases from V and 0 bases from J, leaving 9 bases between. The chain's CDR3 is CASTRDLNTEAFF. The CDR3 DNA sequence: TGTGCCAGCACGAGGGACTTGAACACTGAAGCTTTCTTT.

This clone was seen more than once but under ten times. The chain is built from TRBV4-2 and TRBJ1-3, with a weak D call TRBD1 (6 bases). This CDR3 region has 14 residues. Germline assignment: CDR1 LGHNA and CDR2 YNFKEQ. V lost 0 bases and J lost 10, with 13 bases in between. The CDR3 nucleotides read TGTGCCAGCAGCCAAGACGTGACAGGACCTACCATATATTTT. As protein: CASSQDVTGPTIYF.

V and J are TRBV5-4 and TRBJ2-7; 9 nucleotides match TRBD1. In germline, CDR1 is SGHNT, CDR2 YYREEE (reference sequence). This CDR3 comprises 15 residues. Trimming took 4 bases from V and 0 from J; bases not matched to a gene: 5. CDR3 bases: TGTGCCAGCAGCCCTGACAGGGGGAGCTCCTACGAGCAGTACTTC. Its translation: CASSPDRGSSYEQYF.

The chain couples TRBV7-8 to TRBJ1-3, with D uncertain. This CDR3 has 17 residues. Trimming removed 5 bases from V and 3 bases from J, with 20 bases in between. CDR1 SGHVS and CDR2 FQNEAQ come from the germline V gene. CDR3 amino acids: CASSLFPAGGGGNTIYF. CDR3 DNA sequence: TGTGCCAGCAGCCTATTCCCGGCAGGAGGCGGTGGAAACACCATATATTTT.

CDR3 sequence (DNA): TGTGCCAGCAGTGGTAGACGTCAGGAGCAGTTCTTC. It translates to CASSGRRQEQFF. This rearrangement joins TRBV27 to TRBJ2-1; D uncertain. The CDR3 runs to 12 residues. V dropped 5 bases and J dropped 10 bases, with 12 bases sitting between them. Germline CDR1 and CDR2: MNHEY and SMNVEV (reference sequence).

This chain links TRBV5-1 with TRBJ2-3; 7 bases line up with TRBD1. The CDR3 length is 15 residues. The V and J ends lost 6 bases and 2 bases, in that order; junction bases with no gene match: 9. Germline CDR1 and CDR2: SGHRS and YFSETQ. CDR3 region: CASNSWGQSTDTQYF. The CDR3 coding sequence is TGCGCCAGCAATTCCTGGGGACAGTCCACAGATACGCAGTATTTT.

This chain links TRBV6-5 with TRBJ2-5; D unclear. The CDR3 contains 12 residues. Trimming removed 6 bases from V and 5 bases from J, with 10 bases in between. Germline-derived CDR1 and CDR2 are MNHEY and SVGAGI. The CDR3 DNA reads TGTGCCAGCAGGGAGAAACGGGAGACCCAGTACTTC. Translated, it gives CASREKRETQYF.

This clone showed up just once. The CDR3 loop reads CAISAREGNNEQFF. The CDR3 nucleotides are TGTGCCATCAGTGCCCGGGAGGGAAACAATGAGCAGTTCTTC. The V and J genes are TRBV10-3 and TRBJ2-1; 8 positions agree with TRBD2. The V and J ends lost 4 bases and 5 bases, in that order; junction bases with no gene match: 4. The CDR3 runs to 14 residues. From germline, CDR1 is ENHRY and CDR2 SYGVKD.

This clone was seen repeatedly, ten times or more. This rearrangement joins TRBV30 to TRBJ1-6; D gene uncertain. Germline values: CDR1 GTSNPN, CDR2 SVGIG (reference sequence). V was clipped by 0 bases and J by 7 bases, with 16 bases between them. This CDR3 spans 16 amino acids. The CDR3 loop is CAWSVRTWWANSPLHF. CDR3 bases: TGTGCCTGGAGTGTACGAACTTGGTGGGCAAATTCACCCCTCCACTTT.

V gene TRBV5-1 combines with J gene TRBJ1-4; no reliable D call. The germline CDR1 and CDR2 sequences are SGHRS and YFSETQ. Trimming took off 7 bases at V and 3 bases at J, with 13 bases between the two ends. The CDR3 loop spans 14 amino acids. CDR3 protein: CASAELAANEKLFF. In DNA, the CDR3 is TGCGCCAGCGCAGAATTAGCGGCTAATGAAAAACTGTTTTTT. The full variable domain, its missing parts supplied by reference TRBV5-1 and TRBJ1-4, is KAGVTQTPRYLIKTRGQQVTLSCSPISGHRSVSWYQQTPGQGLQFLFEYFSETQRNKGNFPGRFSGRQFSNSRSEMNVSTLELGDSALYLCASAELAANEKLFFGSGTQLSVL.

This sequence joins TRBV6-5 and TRBJ2-7, with a weak D call TRBD2 (5 bases). Trimming took off 0 bases at V and 1 base at J, with 10 bases between the two ends. Per the germline V gene, CDR1 is MNHEY and CDR2 is SVGAGI. The length of the CDR3 is 15 residues. CDR3 coding DNA: TGTGCCAGCAGTTACTCCCAGGCGGGTTCCTACGAGCAGTACTTC. Translating gives CASSYSQAGSYEQYF.

CDR3 protein: CASSPTLAGGPNEQFF. In DNA, the CDR3 is TGCGCCAGCAGCCCCACACTAGCGGGAGGGCCGAATGAGCAGTTCTTC. The chain is built from TRBV10-1 and TRBJ2-1; 13 positions agree with TRBD2. V was clipped by 6 bases and J by 7 bases; unmatched bases: 9. The CDR3 runs to 16 residues. The V gene's germline CDR1 is WNHNN and CDR2 SYGVQD (reference sequence).

V gene TRBV12-3 or TRBV12-4 combines with J gene TRBJ2-7; 8 nucleotides match TRBD1. The CDR3 length is 13 residues. V trimming: 4 bases; J trimming: 5 bases; junction bases outside the gene matches: 4. Here the CDR3 reads CASSSGGRNEQYF. The CDR3 bases are TGTGCCAGCAGTTCAGGGGGCAGGAACGAGCAGTACTTC.

The chain combines TRBV5-6 with TRBJ1-2; D uncertain. There are 12 residues in the CDR3. Trimming removed 4 bases at V and 4 bases at J, with 8 bases between. The germline CDR1 and CDR2 sequences are SGHDT and YYEEEE. The CDR3 nucleotides read TGTGCCAGCAGCATCCGGGCCTATGGCTACACCTTC. Translated, it gives CASSIRAYGYTF.